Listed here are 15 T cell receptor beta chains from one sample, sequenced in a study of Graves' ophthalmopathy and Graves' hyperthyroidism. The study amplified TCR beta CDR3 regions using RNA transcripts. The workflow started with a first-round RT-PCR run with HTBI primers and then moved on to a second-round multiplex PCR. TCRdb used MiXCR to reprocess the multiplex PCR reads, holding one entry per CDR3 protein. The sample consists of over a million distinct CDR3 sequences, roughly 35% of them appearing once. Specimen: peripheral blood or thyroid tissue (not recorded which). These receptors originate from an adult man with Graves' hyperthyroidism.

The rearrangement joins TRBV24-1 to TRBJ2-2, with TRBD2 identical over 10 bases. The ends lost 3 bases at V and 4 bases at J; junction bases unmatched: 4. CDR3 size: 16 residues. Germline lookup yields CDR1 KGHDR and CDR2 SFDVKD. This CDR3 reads CATSDALAGATGELFF. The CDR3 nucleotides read TGTGCCACCAGTGATGCGCTAGCGGGAGCCACCGGGGAGCTGTTTTTT.

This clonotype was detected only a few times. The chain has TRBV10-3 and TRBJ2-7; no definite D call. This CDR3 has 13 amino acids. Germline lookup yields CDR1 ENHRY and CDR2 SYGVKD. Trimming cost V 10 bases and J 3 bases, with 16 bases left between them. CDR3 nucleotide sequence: TGTGCCAGCAGCCGTGAACTGGTCTACGAGCAGTACTTC. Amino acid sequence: CASSRELVYEQYF.

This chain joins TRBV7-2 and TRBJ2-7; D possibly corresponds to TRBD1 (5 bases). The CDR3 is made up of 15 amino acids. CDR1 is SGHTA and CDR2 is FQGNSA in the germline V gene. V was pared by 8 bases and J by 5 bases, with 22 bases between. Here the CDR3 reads CASQTGIPPWDEQYF. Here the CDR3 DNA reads TGTGCCAGCCAAACAGGTATCCCCCCCTGGGACGAGCAGTACTTC.

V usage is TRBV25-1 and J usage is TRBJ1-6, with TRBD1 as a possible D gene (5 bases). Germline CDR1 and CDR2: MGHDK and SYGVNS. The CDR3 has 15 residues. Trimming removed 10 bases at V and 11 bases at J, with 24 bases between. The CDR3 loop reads CAKSEGRPQNPPLHF. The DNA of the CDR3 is TGTGCCAAGAGTGAGGGGAGACCGCAGAATCCACCCCTCCACTTT.

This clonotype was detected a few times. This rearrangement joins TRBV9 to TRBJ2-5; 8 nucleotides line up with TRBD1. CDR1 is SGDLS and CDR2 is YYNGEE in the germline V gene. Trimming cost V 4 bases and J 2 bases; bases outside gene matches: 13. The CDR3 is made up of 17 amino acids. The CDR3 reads CASSPRQGRSPQETQYF. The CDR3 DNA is TGTGCCAGCAGCCCGAGACAGGGGAGATCCCCTCAAGAGACCCAGTACTTC. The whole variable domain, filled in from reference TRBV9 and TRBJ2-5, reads DSGVTQTPKHLITATGQRVTLRCSPRSGDLSVYWYQQSLDQGLQFLIQYYNGEERAKGNILERFSAQQFPDLHSELNLSSLELGDSALYFCASSPRQGRSPQETQYFGPGTRLLVL.

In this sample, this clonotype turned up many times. CDR3 loop: CSGASGLAGSGANVLTF. As DNA, the CDR3 is TGCAGTGGGGCTTCGGGACTAGCGGGATCTGGGGCCAACGTCCTGACTTTC. The chain uses TRBV20-1 and TRBJ2-6, with 13 bases lining up with TRBD2. Trimming removed 7 bases from V and 1 base from J; junction bases left unmatched: 7. CDR3 length equals 17 residues. CDR1 and CDR2 from the germline V gene are DFQATT and SNEGSKA (reference sequence).

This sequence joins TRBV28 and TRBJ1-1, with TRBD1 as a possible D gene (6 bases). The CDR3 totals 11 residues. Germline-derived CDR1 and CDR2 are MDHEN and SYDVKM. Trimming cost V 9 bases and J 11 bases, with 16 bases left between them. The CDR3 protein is CASTRGAQAFF. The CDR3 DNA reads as TGTGCCAGTACAAGGGGGGCGCAGGCTTTCTTT.

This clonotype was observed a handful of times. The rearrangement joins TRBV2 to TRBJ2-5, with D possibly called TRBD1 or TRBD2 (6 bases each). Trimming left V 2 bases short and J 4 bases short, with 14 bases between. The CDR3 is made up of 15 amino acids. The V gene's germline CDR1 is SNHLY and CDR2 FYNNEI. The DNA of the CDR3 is TGTGCCAGCAGTGAACGGGGGCGACTAGGAGAGACCCAGTACTTC. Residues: CASSERGRLGETQYF.

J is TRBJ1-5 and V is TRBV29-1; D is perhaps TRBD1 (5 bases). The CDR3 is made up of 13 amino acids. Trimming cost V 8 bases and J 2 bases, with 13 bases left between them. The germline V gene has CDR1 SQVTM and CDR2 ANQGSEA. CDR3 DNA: TGCAGCTCCCGGAGGGGACGCAATCAGCCCCAGCATTTT. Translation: CSSRRGRNQPQHF. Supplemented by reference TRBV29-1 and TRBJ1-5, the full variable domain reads SAVISQKPSRDICQRGTSLTIQCQVDSQVTMMFWYRQQPGQSLTLIATANQGSEATYESGFVIDKFPISRPNLTFSTLTVSNMSPEDSSIYLCSSRRGRNQPQHFGDGTRLSIL.

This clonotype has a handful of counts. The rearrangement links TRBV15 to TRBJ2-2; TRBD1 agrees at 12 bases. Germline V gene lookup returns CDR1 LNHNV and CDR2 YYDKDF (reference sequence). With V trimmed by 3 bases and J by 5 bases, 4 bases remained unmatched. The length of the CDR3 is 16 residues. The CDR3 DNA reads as TGTGCCACCAGCAGGCCGGGACAGGGGGCTACCGGGGAGCTGTTTTTT. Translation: CATSRPGQGATGELFF.

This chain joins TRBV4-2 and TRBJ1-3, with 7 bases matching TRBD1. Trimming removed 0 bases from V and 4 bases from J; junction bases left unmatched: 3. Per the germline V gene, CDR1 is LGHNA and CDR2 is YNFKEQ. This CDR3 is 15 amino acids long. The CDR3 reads CASSQDGGQGNTIYF. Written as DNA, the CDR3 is TGTGCCAGCAGCCAAGATGGGGGACAGGGAAACACCATATATTTT.

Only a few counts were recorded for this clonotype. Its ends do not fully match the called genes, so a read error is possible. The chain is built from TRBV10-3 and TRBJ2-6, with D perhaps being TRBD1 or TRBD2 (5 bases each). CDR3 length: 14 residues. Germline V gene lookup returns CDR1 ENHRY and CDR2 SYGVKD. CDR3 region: CAISKAGTSDPLGF. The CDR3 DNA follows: TGTGCCATCAGTAAGGCCGGGACGTCGGACCCTCTGGGTTTC.

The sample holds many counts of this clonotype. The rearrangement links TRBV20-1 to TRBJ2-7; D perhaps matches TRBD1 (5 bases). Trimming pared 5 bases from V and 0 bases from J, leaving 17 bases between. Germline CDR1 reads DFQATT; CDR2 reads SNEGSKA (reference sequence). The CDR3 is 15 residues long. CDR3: CSAPTNRQSSYEQYF. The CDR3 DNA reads TGCAGTGCTCCAACGAATCGACAGAGCTCCTACGAGCAGTACTTC.

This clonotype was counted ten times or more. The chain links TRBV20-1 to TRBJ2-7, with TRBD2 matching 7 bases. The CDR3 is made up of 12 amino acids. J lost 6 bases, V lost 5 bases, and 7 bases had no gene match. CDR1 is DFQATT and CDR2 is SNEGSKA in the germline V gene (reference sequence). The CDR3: CSAPRTSSEQYF. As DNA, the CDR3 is TGCAGTGCTCCCCGGACTAGTAGCGAGCAGTACTTC.

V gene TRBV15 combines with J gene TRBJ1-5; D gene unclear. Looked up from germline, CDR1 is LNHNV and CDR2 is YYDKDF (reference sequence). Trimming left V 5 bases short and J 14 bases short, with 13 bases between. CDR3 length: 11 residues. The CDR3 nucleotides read TGTGCCACCAGCGACAAACCTTACGAGCATTTT. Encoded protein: CATSDKPYEHF.